This T cell receptor beta chain was recovered during a study of PD-1 blockade in classical Hodgkin lymphoma. About the research overall: Intravenous nivolumab at 3 mg/kg was given to patients every 2 weeks.

Profiled with immunoSEQ multiplex PCR; TCRdb holds only in-frame clones, not every one. The sample records approximately 7,400 clones, approximately 78% being singletons. The time point here: cycle 4 day 1 (C4D1), after more than five weeks of nivolumab. Each of the patients experienced relapse following autologous stem cell transplantation, and their brentuximab vedotin exposure differed. Classifying best responses yielded complete response, partial response or progressive disease. The CDR3 sequence is 13 residues long. V lost 0 bases, J lost 5 bases, and 9 bases lay in between. Germline V gene sequence: CDR1 SGHDT, CDR2 YYEEEE. With regard to this clone: Its antigen is undetermined.

The study's findings and limits: Repertoire differences have undefined causes, possibly disease activity or prior therapy. Newly diagnosed patients were reported to exhibit reduced baseline TCR diversity relative to healthy donors.

The chain links TRBV5-6 to TRBJ2-7, with unresolved D. The starting material was peripheral blood mononuclear cells (PBMCs), obtained before the fourth cycle of nivolumab. The TCR comes from a human donor with classical Hodgkin lymphoma. DNA of the CDR3: TGTGCCAGCAGCTTGGCCGCGTATAACGAGCAGTACTTC. Translating it yields CASSLAAYNEQYF.